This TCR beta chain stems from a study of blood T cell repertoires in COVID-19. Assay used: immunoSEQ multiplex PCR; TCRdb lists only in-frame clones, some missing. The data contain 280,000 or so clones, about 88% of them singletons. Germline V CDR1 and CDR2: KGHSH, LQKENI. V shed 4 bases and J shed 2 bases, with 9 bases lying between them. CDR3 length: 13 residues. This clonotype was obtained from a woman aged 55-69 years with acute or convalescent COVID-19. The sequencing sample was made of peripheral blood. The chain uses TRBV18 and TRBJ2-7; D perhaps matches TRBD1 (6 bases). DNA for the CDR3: TGTGCCAGCTCACAGCAGGGGCCCTACGAGCAGTACTTC. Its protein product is CASSQQGPYEQYF.